This TCR beta chain was captured in a study of blood T cell repertoires in COVID-19. This clone was detected a few times. The assay was immunoSEQ multiplex PCR, and TCRdb's table has in-frame clones only and misses some. The sample contains approximately 280,000 clones, around 88% of which appear only once. The sample taken for sequencing was peripheral blood. This clonotype was sampled from a woman in her 30s who had recovered from COVID-19.

CDR3 loop: CASSLDRESSEAFF. The CDR3 DNA follows: TGTGCCAGCAGCTTGGACAGGGAATCGTCTGAAGCTTTCTTT. The chain is built from TRBV7-2 and TRBJ1-1; TRBD1 aligns across 8 bases. The CDR3 extends over 14 amino acids. The J segment lost 6 bases and the V segment lost 3 bases, leaving 6 bases of the junction unmatched. The germline V gene has CDR1 SGHTA and CDR2 FQGNSA.